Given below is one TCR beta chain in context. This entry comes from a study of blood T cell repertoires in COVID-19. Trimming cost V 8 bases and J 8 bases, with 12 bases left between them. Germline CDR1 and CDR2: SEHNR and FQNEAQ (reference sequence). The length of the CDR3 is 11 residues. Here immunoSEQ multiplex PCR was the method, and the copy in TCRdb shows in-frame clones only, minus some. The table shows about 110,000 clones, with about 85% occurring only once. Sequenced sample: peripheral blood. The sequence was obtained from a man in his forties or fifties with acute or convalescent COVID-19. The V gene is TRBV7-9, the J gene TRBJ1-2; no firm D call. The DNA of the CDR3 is TGTGCCAGCCCCTCCGGAGAGGGCTACACCTTC. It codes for CASPSGEGYTF. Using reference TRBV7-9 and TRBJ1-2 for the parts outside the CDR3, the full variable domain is DTGVSQNPRHKITKRGQNVTFRCDPISEHNRLYWYRQTLGQGPEFLTYFQNEAQLEKSRLLSDRFSAERPKGSFSTLEIQRTEQGDSAMYLCASPSGEGYTFGSGTRLTVV.